The 4 T cell receptor beta chains below come from one sample, sequenced in a study of cytomegalovirus exposure and HLA in healthy donors. Both 60 Vbeta primers and 13 Jbeta primers went into the PCR. Repertoires were generated with immunoSEQ multiplex PCR, while TCRdb's copy carries only in-frame clones and drops some. The sample shows about 200,000 clones, around four fifths of them seen only once. Sequencing was carried out using PBMCs. The source of these receptors is a man in his fifties in good health and CMV-seronegative.

The J gene is TRBJ1-1, the V gene TRBV28; D gene unclear. Between the trimmed V and J ends, which lost 10 bases and 3 bases, there was a span of 15 bases. Germline values: CDR1 MDHEN, CDR2 SYDVKM. This CDR3 is 13 amino acids long. The CDR3 here is CAIYEGGYTEAFF. For the CDR3, the DNA is TGTGCCATCTATGAGGGCGGGTACACTGAAGCTTTCTTT.

This clone was recorded once. This chain connects TRBV5-6 to TRBJ2-3, with TRBD1 matching 9 bases. The ends lost 5 bases at V and 5 bases at J; junction bases unmatched: 12. The germline CDR1 and CDR2 sequences are SGHDT and YYEEEE. This CDR3 is built from 16 residues. The CDR3 coding sequence is TGTGCCAGCAGTCGTCCCGGGACAGGGAAAAGAGATACGCAGTATTTT. Its translation is CASSRPGTGKRDTQYF.

The rearrangement joins TRBV19 to TRBJ2-3; 7 bases are shared with TRBD2. Germline values: CDR1 LNHDA, CDR2 SQIVND (reference sequence). J was trimmed by 2 bases and V by 7 bases; bases with no gene match: 6. This CDR3 spans 14 amino acids. In DNA form, the CDR3 reads TGTGCCAGTAATTTCAAGCGGGACACAGATACGCAGTATTTT. Amino acids: CASNFKRDTDTQYF. The whole variable domain, remainder taken from reference TRBV19 and TRBJ2-3, is DGGITQSPKYLFRKEGQNVTLSCEQNLNHDAMYWYRQDPGQGLRLIYYSQIVNDFQKGDIAEGYSVSREKKESFPLTVTSAQKNPTAFYLCASNFKRDTDTQYFGPGTRLTVL.

CDR3 sequence reads: CASRRQGAGYGYTF. CDR3 bases: TGTGCCAGCAGAAGACAGGGGGCTGGCTATGGCTACACCTTC. The chain joins TRBV2 to TRBJ1-2, with 10 bases aligning to TRBD1. Germline V gene lookup returns CDR1 SNHLY and CDR2 FYNNEI. The ends lost 6 bases at V and 4 bases at J; junction bases unmatched: 5. CDR3 length equals 14 residues. The whole variable domain, filled in from reference TRBV2 and TRBJ1-2, reads EPEVTQTPSHQVTQMGQEVILRCVPISNHLYFYWYRQILGQKVEFLVSFYNNEISEKSEIFDDQFSVERPDGSNFTLKIRSTKLEDSAMYFCASRRQGAGYGYTFGSGTRLTVV.